The 22 T cell receptor beta chains in this list originate from one sample, sequenced in a study of identical twins. TCRdb recomputed calls from the 5' RACE reads with MiXCR, one row per CDR3 protein. Of 350,000 to 500,000 distinct CDR3 sequences listed, approximately 18% are singletons. Sequencing was performed on naive T cells sorted from blood. All receptors come from a man aged 45-65 years in good health.

J is TRBJ2-7 and V is TRBV6-5, with a tentative D call TRBD1 (6 bases). The germline gives CDR1 MNHEY, CDR2 SVGAGI. There are 15 residues in the CDR3. The germline V and J ends were trimmed by 2 bases and 3 bases, with 14 bases remaining between them. This chain's CDR3 is CASSYPEGGSYEQYF. Written as DNA, the CDR3 is TGTGCCAGCAGTTACCCGGAAGGGGGAAGCTACGAGCAGTACTTC.

This chain links TRBV28 with TRBJ2-7, with D perhaps TRBD1 or TRBD2 (5 bases each). CDR3 length equals 15 residues. V was clipped by 5 bases and J by 2 bases, with 16 bases between them. Germline CDR1 is MDHEN and CDR2 is SYDVKM. CDR3 amino acids: CASSNWDGRTYEQYF. The CDR3 nucleotides read TGTGCCAGCAGTAACTGGGACGGGCGAACCTACGAGCAGTACTTC. The entire variable domain, with the rest obtained from reference TRBV28 and TRBJ2-7, is as follows: DVKVTQSSRYLVKRTGEKVFLECVQDMDHENMFWYRQDPGLGLRLIYFSYDVKMKEKGDIPEGYSVSREKKERFSLILESASTNQTSMYLCASSNWDGRTYEQYFGPGTRLTVT.

This chain links TRBV6-2 or TRBV6-3 with TRBJ2-1; the D is unclear. The CDR3 runs 13 residues. V lost 6 bases to trimming and J lost 6 bases, with 12 bases between them. CDR1 is MNHEY, CDR2 SVGEGT, per germline. CDR3 nucleotides: TGTGCCAGCAGCGTCAGAAGGGCCAATGAGCAGTTCTTC. Amino acids: CASSVRRANEQFF.

There are a few counts of this clonotype. The chain uses TRBV13 and TRBJ1-1; a weak D match, TRBD1 (5 bases). CDR3 length: 14 amino acids. CDR1 and CDR2 (germline): PRHDT, FYEKMQ (reference sequence). The germline V and J ends were trimmed by 10 bases and 0 bases, with 15 bases remaining between them. Here the CDR3 reads CATMGGELNTEAFF. The CDR3 nucleotides read TGTGCCACCATGGGGGGGGAATTGAACACTGAAGCTTTCTTT.

The rearrangement links TRBV14 to TRBJ2-1; 14 bases are a match to TRBD2. The V segment lost 2 bases and the J segment 7 bases; nucleotides outside the gene matches: 7. The CDR3 spans 17 residues. Germline V CDR1 and CDR2: SGHDN, FVKESK. In DNA, the CDR3 is TGTGCCAGCAGCCAACTTCCGGGACTAGCGGGAGAGAATGAGCAGTTCTTC. Its translation: CASSQLPGLAGENEQFF.

This clonotype has ten or more counts. The chain combines TRBV15 with TRBJ2-2, with D possibly TRBD2 on 6 matching bases. This CDR3 contains 15 residues. Deletions cut 2 bases from V and 7 bases from J, with 14 bases between. CDR1 is LNHNV and CDR2 is YYDKDF in the germline V gene (reference sequence). The DNA of the CDR3 is TGTGCCACCAGCAGACGCGGGGCCGGCGGCGGGGAGCTGTTTTTT. The encoded protein is CATSRRGAGGGELFF. Full variable domain (rest looked up from reference TRBV15 and TRBJ2-2): DAMVIQNPRYQVTQFGKPVTLSCSQTLNHNVMYWYQQKSSQAPKLLFHYYDKDFNNEADTPDNFQSRRPNTSFCFLDIRSPGLGDTAMYLCATSRRGAGGGELFFGEGSRLTVL.

This clonotype was observed a handful of times. The V and J genes are TRBV4-3 and TRBJ2-1, with a possible D match to TRBD2 (6 bases). The CDR3 sequence is 14 residues long. Germline assignment: CDR1 LGHNA and CDR2 YSLEER. Trimming stripped 3 bases from V and 5 bases from J, with 11 bases between. CDR3 sequence (DNA): TGCGCCAGCAGCCAGCCGGGACTGAACAATGAGCAGTTCTTC. Its protein is CASSQPGLNNEQFF.

The gene calls are TRBV7-9 and TRBJ2-1; tentative D call: TRBD2 (6 bases). CDR1 and CDR2 from the germline V gene are SEHNR and FQNEAQ (reference sequence). This CDR3 comprises 11 residues. The V end was cut by 2 bases, the J end by 15 bases, with 11 bases between. In DNA, the CDR3 is TGTGCCAGCAGCTTAAAGGCGGGACTGTTCTTC. Residues: CASSLKAGLFF.

This clonotype showed up many times. The chain recombines TRBV20-1 with TRBJ1-6, with 7 bases aligning to TRBD1. J lost 4 bases, V lost 6 bases, and 6 bases had no gene match. The CDR3 runs to 14 residues. CDR1 and CDR2 from the germline V gene are DFQATT and SNEGSKA (reference sequence). CDR3 in DNA: TGCAGTGCCGGCCAGGGACAGTATAATTCACCCCTCCACTTT. This sequence encodes CSAGQGQYNSPLHF.

The chain has TRBV7-6 and TRBJ2-1; D is ambiguous. The CDR3 is 14 residues long. Germline V CDR1 and CDR2: SGHVS, FNYEAQ. Trimming removed 4 bases at V and 1 base at J, with 8 bases between. For the CDR3, the DNA is TGTGCCAGCAGCTCGAGCTCGTCCTACAATGAGCAGTTCTTC. This sequence encodes CASSSSSSYNEQFF.

This chain uses TRBV6-2 or TRBV6-3 with TRBJ2-7; no clear D. Trimming took off 7 bases at V and 5 bases at J, with 15 bases between the two ends. The CDR3 spans 13 residues. The germline gives CDR1 MNHEY, CDR2 SVGEGT. As DNA, the CDR3 is TGTGCCAGCACCCCGTTGAGTAGAGACGAGCAGTACTTC. Amino acids: CASTPLSRDEQYF.

This chain uses TRBV4-3 with TRBJ1-3; D ambiguous. Looked up from germline, CDR1 is LGHNA and CDR2 is YSLEER. Trimming left V 3 bases short and J 4 bases short, with 7 bases between. The CDR3 runs 13 residues. The CDR3 loop is CASSHVGGNTIYF. CDR3 nucleotides: TGCGCCAGCAGCCATGTCGGGGGAAACACCATATATTTT.

The rearrangement uses TRBV2 and TRBJ2-3; 8 nucleotides match TRBD2. CDR1 is SNHLY and CDR2 is FYNNEI in the germline V gene. The CDR3 has 13 amino acids. J was trimmed by 5 bases and V by 7 bases; bases with no gene match: 5. CDR3 coding DNA: TGTGCCAGCACTAGCGGGTTTGAAGATACGCAGTATTTT. Its protein is CASTSGFEDTQYF.

The chain has TRBV27 and TRBJ2-1; TRBD2 agrees at 10 bases. The CDR3 is made up of 16 amino acids. V shed 3 bases, J shed 10 bases, and the junction held 12 bases outside the gene matches. Germline CDR1 and CDR2: MNHEY and SMNVEV (reference sequence). The CDR3 sequence: CASSFLAGDSVVEQFF. The DNA of the CDR3 is TGTGCCAGCAGTTTCCTAGCGGGGGACTCGGTTGTGGAGCAGTTCTTC.

This clonotype was detected a few times. The chain links TRBV28 to TRBJ1-2; D perhaps matches TRBD1 (5 bases). Trimming removed 2 bases from V and 1 base from J, with 11 bases in between. CDR1 and CDR2 (germline): MDHEN, SYDVKM. This CDR3 is 15 amino acids long. The CDR3 nucleotides are TGTGCCAGCAGTTTAGGGGGTGAAGTTAACTATGGCTACACCTTC. Its protein is CASSLGGEVNYGYTF.

This clonotype was recorded a few times. The chain joins TRBV7-2 to TRBJ2-3; the D is unclear. In germline, CDR1 is SGHTA, CDR2 FQGNSA. The germline V and J ends were trimmed by 3 bases and 5 bases, with 12 bases remaining between them. The CDR3 spans 14 residues. CDR3 loop: CASSFLMGQDTQYF. The CDR3 DNA follows: TGTGCCAGCAGCTTTTTAATGGGTCAAGATACGCAGTATTTT.

This clonotype was picked up many times. The chain carries TRBV12-3 or TRBV12-4 and TRBJ2-1; TRBD1 matches 9 bases. J lost 4 bases, V lost 5 bases, and 6 bases had no gene match. There are 15 residues in the CDR3. Written as DNA, the CDR3 is TGTGCCAGCAGTGGTGACAGGGGGTTTTACAATGAGCAGTTCTTC. Amino acid sequence: CASSGDRGFYNEQFF.

The V call is TRBV15, the J call TRBJ2-2; D call uncertain. Germline lookup yields CDR1 LNHNV and CDR2 YYDKDF (reference sequence). Trimming stripped 0 bases from V and 2 bases from J, with 10 bases between. The CDR3 covers 16 residues. The CDR3 is CATSRDRSPNTGELFF. The CDR3 coding sequence is TGTGCCACCAGCAGAGATCGGTCTCCTAACACCGGGGAGCTGTTTTTT. The full variable domain, completed using reference TRBV15 and TRBJ2-2, is DAMVIQNPRYQVTQFGKPVTLSCSQTLNHNVMYWYQQKSSQAPKLLFHYYDKDFNNEADTPDNFQSRRPNTSFCFLDIRSPGLGDTAMYLCATSRDRSPNTGELFFGEGSRLTVL.

The CDR3 DNA sequence: TGTGCCAGCAGCCTAGCGGGAGGGCCGGGAAGCACCTACAATGAGCAGTTCTTC. Amino acids: CASSLAGGPGSTYNEQFF. The chain is built from TRBV9 and TRBJ2-1; the match to TRBD2 covers 12 bases. The germline V gene has CDR1 SGDLS and CDR2 YYNGEE. The V gene end was trimmed by 4 bases and the J gene end by 2 bases; junction bases not matched to a gene: 10. This CDR3 contains 18 residues. Full variable domain (missing parts from reference TRBV9 and TRBJ2-1): DSGVTQTPKHLITATGQRVTLRCSPRSGDLSVYWYQQSLDQGLQFLIQYYNGEERAKGNILERFSAQQFPDLHSELNLSSLELGDSALYFCASSLAGGPGSTYNEQFFGPGTRLTVL.

The chain recombines TRBV6-2 or TRBV6-3 with TRBJ2-1; 7 bases line up with TRBD1. V shed 1 base, J shed 4 bases, and the junction held 1 base outside the gene matches. CDR1 is MNHEY and CDR2 is SVGEGT in the germline V gene. The CDR3 is made up of 14 amino acids. Here the CDR3 reads CASSYWDSYNEQFF. CDR3 nucleotide sequence: TGTGCCAGCAGTTACTGGGACAGTTACAATGAGCAGTTCTTC.

In this sample, this clonotype turned up a few times. The V gene is TRBV27, the J gene TRBJ1-1; perhaps TRBD1 as D (5 bases). Trimming removed 2 bases at V and 4 bases at J, with 14 bases between. CDR1 is MNHEY, CDR2 SMNVEV, per germline (reference sequence). The CDR3 loop spans 15 amino acids. The CDR3 DNA reads TGTGCCAGCAGTTTAGGGACCGGGGGGAGCACTGAAGCTTTCTTT. Amino acid sequence: CASSLGTGGSTEAFF.

The chain combines TRBV5-1 with TRBJ2-3; D perhaps matches TRBD1 (6 bases). Trimming shortened V by 2 bases and J by 4 bases, and 14 bases separated the two germline ends. CDR3 size: 15 residues. Germline assignment: CDR1 SGHRS and CDR2 YFSETQ. This chain's CDR3 is CASSFPTGTADTQYF. CDR3 sequence (DNA): TGCGCCAGCAGCTTTCCTACAGGGACGGCAGATACGCAGTATTTT.